The 17 T cell receptor beta chains given below trace back to one sample, sequenced in a study of Ad26.COV2.S vaccination and SARS-CoV-2 variants. Assay: immunoSEQ multiplex PCR; the TCRdb copy retains only in-frame clones and omits some. Among roughly 380,000 clones listed, more than 75% were seen once. Treatment meaning: roughly 20 received Ad26.COV2.S at low or high dose, single or two shots; 5 received placebo; per-sample allocation not given. Sampling was performed 63 days after the first vaccine or placebo injection. The sample consisted of peripheral blood, taken in a trial of Ad26.COV2.S vaccine versus placebo. These receptors came from a person between 18 and 65 years old who received the Ad26.COV2.S COVID-19 vaccine or a placebo.

This chain links TRBV4-3 with TRBJ2-5; D is uncertain. V lost 0 bases and J 2 bases, leaving 13 bases between the germline ends. Per the germline V gene, CDR1 is LGHNA and CDR2 is YSLEER. CDR3 length: 16 amino acids. This CDR3 is CASSQDLTKPQETQYF. The CDR3 DNA is TGCGCCAGCAGCCAAGATCTCACGAAGCCACAAGAGACCCAGTACTTC.

This clone was seen once. CDR3 coding DNA: TGTGCCAGCAGCCCAGGGCGCAGGGCCATCGAGCAGTACTTC. This gives the protein CASSPGRRAIEQYF. J is TRBJ2-7 and V is TRBV7-8; weak D call: TRBD1 (5 bases). The germline V gene has CDR1 SGHVS and CDR2 FQNEAQ. V was cut by 5 bases and J by 6 bases, with 17 bases left in between. The length of the CDR3 is 14 residues. Filled out from reference TRBV7-8 and TRBJ2-7, the complete variable domain reads GAGVSQSPRYKVAKRGQDVALRCDPISGHVSLFWYQQALGQGPEFLTYFQNEAQLDKSGLPSDRFFAERPEGSVSTLKIQRTQQEDSAVYLCASSPGRRAIEQYFGPGTRLTVT.

This clone has only a few counts. The V call is TRBV11-2, the J call TRBJ2-7, with D possibly being TRBD2 (5 bases). V lost 5 bases to trimming and J lost 4 bases, with 15 bases between them. In germline, CDR1 is SGHAT, CDR2 FQNNGV. The CDR3 is made up of 14 amino acids. CDR3 in DNA: TGTGCCAGCAGCCACGGGGTAGGTCGATACGAGCAGTACTTC. Protein: CASSHGVGRYEQYF. Full variable domain (outside the CDR3, taken from reference TRBV11-2 and TRBJ2-7): EAGVAQSPRYKIIEKRQSVAFWCNPISGHATLYWYQQILGQGPKLLIQFQNNGVVDDSQLPKDRFSAERLKGVDSTLKIQPAKLEDSAVYLCASSHGVGRYEQYFGPGTRLTVT.

V is TRBV4-1 and J is TRBJ1-2, with D unclear. With 4 bases removed from V and 4 bases from J, the gap between germline ends came to 13 bases. Germline V CDR1 and CDR2: MGHRA, YSYEKL. This CDR3 is 14 amino acids long. The CDR3 coding sequence is TGCGCCAGCAGCCCCCTGGAGGTGTCCTATGGCTACACCTTC. Translation: CASSPLEVSYGYTF.

The gene calls are TRBV5-1 and TRBJ2-2, with 9 bases matching TRBD2. V lost 2 bases, J lost 5 bases, and 10 bases stayed unmatched. The CDR3 is 17 residues long. The V gene's germline CDR1 is SGHRS and CDR2 YFSETQ. CDR3 region: CASSLAGGPGWTGELFF. The CDR3 nucleotides read TGCGCCAGCAGCTTAGCGGGGGGACCGGGTTGGACCGGGGAGCTGTTTTTT.

The rearrangement links TRBV7-2 to TRBJ2-7, with D unclear. The CDR3 sequence is 13 residues long. CDR1 SGHTA and CDR2 FQGNSA come from the germline V gene. Trimming stripped 3 bases from V and 5 bases from J, with 11 bases between. In DNA form, the CDR3 reads TGTGCCAGCAGCTTTGCTGTAAGGAACGAGCAGTACTTC. It is translated as CASSFAVRNEQYF.

This chain joins TRBV7-2 and TRBJ2-7; 11 bases line up with TRBD2. Per the germline V gene, CDR1 is SGHTA and CDR2 is FQGNSA. The CDR3 has 15 residues. V shed 1 base and J 7 bases; nucleotides not matched to a gene: 6. The CDR3 is CASSLGSGGGLEQYF. The DNA of the CDR3 is TGTGCCAGCAGCTTAGGTAGCGGGGGGGGCCTGGAGCAGTACTTC. The full variable domain, rest sourced from reference TRBV7-2 and TRBJ2-7, is GAGVSQSPSNKVTEKGKDVELRCDPISGHTALYWYRQSLGQGLEFLIYFQGNSAPDKSGLPSDRFSAERTGGSVSTLTIQRTQQEDSAVYLCASSLGSGGGLEQYFGPGTRLTVT.

The V and J genes are TRBV27 and TRBJ1-2; a weak D match, TRBD1 (6 bases). From germline, CDR1 is MNHEY and CDR2 SMNVEV (reference sequence). The CDR3 extends over 13 amino acids. V dropped 3 bases and J dropped 4 bases, with 9 bases sitting between them. The chain's CDR3 is CASSLEGGYGYTF. The CDR3 DNA reads TGTGCCAGCAGTTTGGAGGGGGGCTATGGCTACACCTTC.

This clone came up a few times. This chain joins TRBV30 and TRBJ2-3; tentatively, D is TRBD1 (5 bases). Germline V gene sequence: CDR1 GTSNPN, CDR2 SVGIG (reference sequence). CDR3 length: 14 amino acids. Trimming removed 0 bases at V and 2 bases at J, with 9 bases between. The CDR3 coding sequence is TGTGCCTGGAGTGTAGGACATACCACAGATACGCAGTATTTT. Amino acid sequence: CAWSVGHTTDTQYF.

The chain employs TRBV5-1 and TRBJ1-2; 7 bases are a match to TRBD1. The CDR3 consists of 15 residues. The junction had 4 bases not matched to a gene; V was cut back by 0 bases and J by 2 bases. Germline values: CDR1 SGHRS, CDR2 YFSETQ. The CDR3 loop reads CASSLAGQSNYGYTF. CDR3 nucleotide sequence: TGCGCCAGCAGCTTGGCGGGACAGTCGAACTATGGCTACACCTTC.

The chain uses TRBV9 and TRBJ2-2; D might be TRBD2 (5 bases). The length of the CDR3 is 16 residues. Germline V gives CDR1 SGDLS, CDR2 YYNGEE. Trimming pared 2 bases from V and 0 bases from J, leaving 11 bases between. Written as DNA, the CDR3 is TGTGCCAGCAGCGTCCCGGGGAGAACGAACACCGGGGAGCTGTTTTTT. Protein: CASSVPGRTNTGELFF.

V gene TRBV6-4 combines with J gene TRBJ2-3; D is unresolved. The CDR3 is 15 residues long. Trimming cost V 5 bases and J 2 bases, with 14 bases left between them. Germline values: CDR1 MRHNA, CDR2 SNTAGT. The CDR3 region is CASSLGYETTDTQYF. As DNA, the CDR3 is TGTGCCAGCAGTTTGGGGTACGAGACCACAGATACGCAGTATTTT.

The V call is TRBV27, the J call TRBJ2-5, with TRBD2 identical over 8 bases. The CDR3 loop spans 15 amino acids. V lost 5 bases and J lost 4; bases outside the gene matches: 9. Germline CDR1 reads MNHEY; CDR2 reads SMNVEV (reference sequence). CDR3 coding DNA: TGTGCCAGCAGTAACACCGGGACTAGGAGAGAGACCCAGTACTTC. Its protein product is CASSNTGTRRETQYF.

The chain employs TRBV7-9 and TRBJ1-1; D possibly corresponds to TRBD1 (5 bases). V lost 5 bases, J lost 3 bases, and 7 bases lay in between. The CDR3 sequence is 12 residues long. CDR1 and CDR2 (germline): SEHNR, FQNEAQ (reference sequence). As DNA, the CDR3 is TGTGCCAGCAGCGTCAGGGACACTGAAGCTTTCTTT. This translates into CASSVRDTEAFF.

This chain joins TRBV24-1 and TRBJ2-7; TRBD1 is a possible D gene (5 bases). V was shortened by 4 bases and J by 2 bases, with 17 bases between the two germline ends. Germline V gene lookup returns CDR1 KGHDR and CDR2 SFDVKD. The length of the CDR3 is 16 residues. CDR3 loop: CATSDPRQGRPYEQYF. The CDR3 DNA follows: TGTGCCACCAGTGACCCCCGGCAGGGTCGTCCCTACGAGCAGTACTTC.

This chain uses TRBV12-5 with TRBJ2-2; D may be TRBD1 (6 bases). CDR1 is LGHNT and CDR2 is FRNRAP in the germline V gene. The CDR3 has 16 residues. The V end was cut by 2 bases, the J end by 1 base, with 11 bases between. DNA of the CDR3: TGTGCTAGTGGTTTGATTTCGGGACAGAACACCGGGGAGCTGTTTTTT. It codes for CASGLISGQNTGELFF.

The rearrangement joins TRBV30 to TRBJ1-4, with D maybe TRBD1 (5 bases). V was cut by 2 bases and J by 7 bases, with 17 bases left in between. This CDR3 has 15 amino acids. Germline lookup yields CDR1 GTSNPN and CDR2 SVGIG (reference sequence). The CDR3 is CAWSHRAVGGEKLFF. In DNA form, the CDR3 reads TGTGCCTGGAGTCACCGGGCTGTGGGGGGTGAAAAACTGTTTTTT.